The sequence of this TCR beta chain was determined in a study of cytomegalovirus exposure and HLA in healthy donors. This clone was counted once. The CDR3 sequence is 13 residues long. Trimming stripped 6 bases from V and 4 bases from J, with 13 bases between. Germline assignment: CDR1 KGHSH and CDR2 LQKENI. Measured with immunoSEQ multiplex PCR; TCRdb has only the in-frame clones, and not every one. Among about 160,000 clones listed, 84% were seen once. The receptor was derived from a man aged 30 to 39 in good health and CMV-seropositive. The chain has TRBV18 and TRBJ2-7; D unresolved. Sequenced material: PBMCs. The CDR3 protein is CASSSQRDYEQYF. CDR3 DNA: TGTGCCAGCTCGTCACAGAGAGATTACGAGCAGTACTTC.